The rows below give T cell receptor beta chains drawn from one sample of a study of cytomegalovirus exposure and HLA in healthy donors. Sequencing used immunoSEQ multiplex PCR; TCRdb keeps in-frame clones, though not all of them. This table has roughly 130,000 clones, more than 80% appearing once. Input material: PBMCs. These receptors were taken from a man aged 35 to 55 in good health and CMV-seronegative. Each CDR3 is given with its conserved first and last residue. A D gene is named only where the DNA matches it firmly. Some rows have no size entry. The others give once, few or many, or a class for an expanded clone.

V gene	J gene	clone size	D gene	CDR3 DNA	CDR3 protein
TRBV10-3	TRBJ2-7	few	TRBD2	TGTGCCATCAGCGGGACTAGCGGGAGAGCGGATGAGCAGTACTTC	CAISGTSGRADEQYF
TRBV27	TRBJ2-7	NA	TRBD1	TGTGCCAGCAGATACAGGACAGGAGCCTACGAGCAGTACTTC	CASRYRTGAYEQYF
TRBV7-9	TRBJ2-5	few	NA	TGTGCCAGCAGCTTGGTAAGGGGGTACCAAGAGACCCAGTACTTC	CASSLVRGYQETQYF
TRBV6-5	TRBJ1-2	NA	TRBD1	TGTGCCAGCAGCATGACCGGGACAGTCTATGGCTACACCTTC	CASSMTGTVYGYTF
TRBV11-2	TRBJ2-1	few	NA	TGTGCCAGCAGCTTAGATAGGGCAGGGAACAATGAGCAGTTCTTC	CASSLDRAGNNEQFF
TRBV6-5	TRBJ2-1	NA	NA	TGTGCCAGCAGTTACGGGCAGCACAATGAGCAGTTCTTC	CASSYGQHNEQFF
TRBV19	TRBJ1-5	NA	NA	TGTGCCAGTAGTATGACTGAGGGTTACCAGCCCCAGCATTTT	CASSMTEGYQPQHF
TRBV28	TRBJ1-2	NA	NA	TGTGCCAGCAGTTCTACAGGGTTCTATGGCTACACCTTC	CASSSTGFYGYTF
TRBV2	TRBJ2-1	NA	NA	TGTGCCAGCAGTGAATCCTCGGGACTGGGGAATGAGCAGTTCTTC	CASSESSGLGNEQFF
TRBV6-5	TRBJ2-7	NA	NA	TGTGCCAGCAGTCCTTCCGGGAGCTACGAGCAGTACTTC	CASSPSGSYEQYF
TRBV5-4	TRBJ2-1	NA	NA	TGTGCCAGCAGCCTTGACAGGACCGAGCAGTTCTTC	CASSLDRTEQFF
TRBV5-4	TRBJ2-1	NA	TRBD2	TGTGCCAGCAGCTTGGGGCGGGAGGGCCACAGTGAGCAGTTCTTC	CASSLGREGHSEQFF
TRBV7-9	TRBJ2-5	NA	NA	TGTGCCAGCAGCTTGGGGGCCCAGGACCAAGAGACCCAGTACTTC	CASSLGAQDQETQYF
TRBV5-4	TRBJ2-7	NA	TRBD1	TGTGCCAGCAGAACACTTGGACAGGGGATTTACGAGCAGTACTTC	CASRTLGQGIYEQYF
TRBV6-6	TRBJ1-3	NA	TRBD1	TGTGCCAGCAGCTCCGACAGGGGGCTAGGAAACACCATATATTTT	CASSSDRGLGNTIYF
TRBV7-8	TRBJ2-2	NA	NA	TGTGCCAGCAGCTCGCGGACTACCCTAAACACCGGGGAGCTGTTTTTT	CASSSRTTLNTGELFF
TRBV7-9	TRBJ1-6	once	TRBD1	TGTGCCAGCAGCTTAGTGACAGGGGGGGATTCACCCCTCCACTTT	CASSLVTGGDSPLHF
TRBV5-1	TRBJ1-1	NA	TRBD1	TGCGCCAGCAGCCTCTCAGGGGGCTTTAACACTGAAGCTTTCTTT	CASSLSGGFNTEAFF
TRBV10-3	TRBJ2-7	NA	NA	TGTGCCACCGCAGGGGGAGGCCCTTCCTACGAGCAGTACTTC	CATAGGGPSYEQYF
TRBV7-9	TRBJ1-2	NA	TRBD1	TGTGCCAGCAGCTTAGCGGCAGGGGGCGCCTGGGGCTACACCTTC	CASSLAAGGAWGYTF
TRBV7-2	TRBJ2-5	once	NA	TGTGCCAGCAGCATTAGAGAGGAGACCCAGTACTTC	CASSIREETQYF
TRBV28	TRBJ1-2	few	TRBD1	TGTGCCAGCAGTCCGATGCCCGCGGCAGGGGGCGCGGACTATGGCTACACCTTC	CASSPMPAAGGADYGYTF
TRBV19	TRBJ1-5	NA	TRBD1	TGTGCCAGTCATCGTAAGGGGGACAGTTATAGCAATCAGCCCCAGCATTTT	CASHRKGDSYSNQPQHF
TRBV7-2	TRBJ2-1	NA	TRBD1	TGTGCCAGCAGCTTAGGGACCGGGACAGGAGGCAATGAGCAGTTCTTC	CASSLGTGTGGNEQFF
TRBV5-4	TRBJ1-2	NA	NA	TGTGCCAGCAGCGCGGCAGGACAGCCTTATGGCTACACCTTC	CASSAAGQPYGYTF
TRBV28	TRBJ1-6	NA	NA	TGTGCCAGCAGTCCCAGATATAATTCACCCCTCCACTTT	CASSPRYNSPLHF
TRBV7-2	TRBJ2-7	NA	NA	TGTGCCAGCAGCTCACCACACAGGGTGTCAATGTCCTACGAGCAGTACTTC	CASSSPHRVSMSYEQYF
TRBV28	TRBJ1-5	NA	TRBD1	TGTGCCAGCAGTCACCGACAGGGGTGGGATCAGCCCCAGCATTTT	CASSHRQGWDQPQHF
TRBV27	TRBJ2-2	NA	TRBD2	TGTGCCAGCAGTTTCGCGGGAGGGAACACCGGGGAGCTGTTTTTT	CASSFAGGNTGELFF
TRBV6-5	TRBJ2-2	NA	NA	TGTGCCAGCAGGAGAGGGATGGGCACCGGGGAGCTGTTTTTT	CASRRGMGTGELFF
TRBV7-2	TRBJ2-6	NA	NA	TGTGCCAGCAGCTTTCAGCCAGGAGGCGCCAACGTCCTGACTTTC	CASSFQPGGANVLTF
TRBV30	TRBJ2-7	few	TRBD2	TGTGCCTGGTCTAGCGGGTTGTCCTACGAGCAGTACTTC	CAWSSGLSYEQYF
TRBV5-1	TRBJ2-3	few	NA	TGCGCCAGCACACTGGAGGGCACAGATACGCAGTATTTT	CASTLEGTDTQYF
TRBV5-1	TRBJ2-5	NA	NA	TGCGCCAGCAGCTTGGTGGGAGACCCCGAAGAGACCCAGTACTTC	CASSLVGDPEETQYF
TRBV19	TRBJ1-4	NA	NA	TGTGCCAGTAGTACGACCAGGGACATTTCTAATGAAAAACTGTTTTTT	CASSTTRDISNEKLFF
TRBV5-5	TRBJ2-7	NA	TRBD1	TGTGCCAGCAGCATCGGACAGGCTATTTACTACGAGCAGTACTTC	CASSIGQAIYYEQYF
TRBV2	TRBJ2-5	NA	TRBD2	TGTGCCAGCAGTGACAGCGGGGGGTTGGCCCAGTACTTC	CASSDSGGLAQYF
TRBV5-1	TRBJ2-5	NA	TRBD1	TGCGCCAGCAGCTTGGGGGTGGGACAGTACCAAGAGACCCAGTACTTC	CASSLGVGQYQETQYF
TRBV5-1	TRBJ2-5	NA	NA	TGCGCCAGCAGCCCGGGGGAGTTGGGGGAGACCCAGTACTTC	CASSPGELGETQYF
TRBV6-1	TRBJ1-1	NA	NA	TGTGCCAGCAGTGGACAGCTTAACACTGAAGCTTTCTTT	CASSGQLNTEAFF
TRBV19	TRBJ1-5	NA	NA	TGTGCCAGTAGTAGCCTCGGGGGGAGTAGCAATCAGCCCCAGCATTTT	CASSSLGGSSNQPQHF
TRBV2	TRBJ2-2	NA	NA	TGTGCCAGCAGTCCAAACACAGCGAACACCGGGGAGCTGTTTTTT	CASSPNTANTGELFF
TRBV27	TRBJ1-2	few	TRBD1	TGTGCCAGCAGTTTAACCGGGACAGGCGGCTATGGCTACACCTTC	CASSLTGTGGYGYTF
TRBV19	TRBJ2-2	NA	NA	TGTGCCAGTTTTAGGACAGCCACCGGGGAGCTGTTTTTT	CASFRTATGELFF
TRBV7-2	TRBJ1-1	NA	NA	TGTGCCAGCAGCTTACAGGGGAACACTGAAGCTTTCTTT	CASSLQGNTEAFF
TRBV7-8	TRBJ2-5	NA	TRBD2	TGTGCCAGCAGCTTAGTTGGGACTAAAGAGACCCAGTACTTC	CASSLVGTKETQYF
TRBV6-5	TRBJ2-1	NA	TRBD2	TGTGCCAGCAGGTTAGCGGGCCTATACAATGAGCAGTTCTTC	CASRLAGLYNEQFF
TRBV5-4	TRBJ1-1	few	NA	TGTGCCAGCAGCACGCAGGGTTTAGAAGGAGCTTTCTTT	CASSTQGLEGAFF
TRBV10-3	TRBJ2-3	NA	TRBD2	TGTGCCATTAGTCTGACTAGCGGGAGGACAGATACGCAGTATTTT	CAISLTSGRTDTQYF
TRBV5-1	TRBJ2-7	NA	NA	TGCGCCAGCAGCTTGACCCGAACAGACAGGACCACCTACGAGCAGTACTTC	CASSLTRTDRTTYEQYF
TRBV27	TRBJ2-5	NA	NA	TGTGCCAGCAGAAAACAGGGAACAGAGACCCAGTACTTC	CASRKQGTETQYF
TRBV28	TRBJ2-1	once	NA	TGTGCCAGCAGCCCCGGACAGACGGCTTACAATGAGCAGTTCTTC	CASSPGQTAYNEQFF
TRBV6-6	TRBJ2-7	NA	TRBD1	TGTGCCAGCAGTGGGGGGACAGGGAGCTACGAGCAGTACTTC	CASSGGTGSYEQYF
TRBV11-2	TRBJ2-2	NA	TRBD2	TGTGCCAGCAGCCTCCTGACTAGCGTGGCCACCGGGGAGCTGTTTTTT	CASSLLTSVATGELFF